A selection of T cell receptor beta chains follows, all from one sample in a study of blood T cells in healthy people across ages. TCRdb re-analysed the 5' RACE reads in MiXCR, keeping a single row per CDR3 protein. The table lists about 570,000 distinct CDR3 sequences, about 25% of them singletons, with approximately 17% in the top ten. The sequencing sample was made of blood. These receptors originate from a woman between 70 and 85 years old in good health. CDR3s include the opening cysteine and the closing phenylalanine or tryptophan. Each record gives: D gene, V gene, clone size, J gene, CDR3 protein, CDR3 DNA. The D gene is left open where the match is weak. The size of a clone is reported for some rows only, either as once, few or many, or as a class for expanded clones.

d_call: NA
v_call: TRBV7-9
clone_size: NA
j_call: TRBJ2-7
cdr3_aa: CASREGHHEQYF
cdr3_nt: TGTGCCAGCAGGGAGGGTCACCACGAGCAGTACTTC

d_call: NA
v_call: TRBV29-1
clone_size: NA
j_call: TRBJ1-1
cdr3_aa: CSVEFRGRAFF
cdr3_nt: TGCAGCGTTGAATTTAGGGGCCGGGCTTTCTTT

d_call: NA
v_call: TRBV12-3/TRBV12-4
clone_size: few
j_call: TRBJ2-4
cdr3_aa: CASSLGVGAKNIQYF
cdr3_nt: TGTGCCAGCAGTTTGGGGGTCGGAGCCAAAAACATTCAGTACTTC

d_call: TRBD1
v_call: TRBV27
clone_size: few
j_call: TRBJ2-1
cdr3_aa: CASSSDRVVGYKEQFF
cdr3_nt: TGTGCCAGCAGTTCCGACAGGGTTGTAGGGTATAAGGAGCAGTTCTTC

d_call: NA
v_call: TRBV7-9
clone_size: NA
j_call: TRBJ1-4
cdr3_aa: CASSPRDGREKLFF
cdr3_nt: TGTGCCAGCAGCCCCCGGGACGGGAGGGAAAAACTGTTTTTT

d_call: NA
v_call: TRBV20-1
clone_size: NA
j_call: TRBJ2-5
cdr3_aa: CSGSSPQETQYF
cdr3_nt: TGCAGTGGCTCAAGTCCCCAAGAGACCCAGTACTTC

d_call: NA
v_call: TRBV6-1
clone_size: NA
j_call: TRBJ2-7
cdr3_aa: CASRPGLSSYEQYF
cdr3_nt: TGTGCCAGCAGGCCGGGACTCTCCTCCTACGAGCAGTACTTC

d_call: NA
v_call: TRBV5-1
clone_size: few
j_call: TRBJ2-6
cdr3_aa: CASSFTNSGANVLTF
cdr3_nt: TGCGCCAGCAGCTTCACTAACTCTGGAGCCAACGTCCTGACTTTC

d_call: TRBD2
v_call: TRBV7-2
clone_size: many
j_call: TRBJ2-1
cdr3_aa: CASSFSGGSYNEQFF
cdr3_nt: TGTGCCAGCAGCTTTAGCGGGGGCTCCTACAATGAGCAGTTCTTC

d_call: NA
v_call: TRBV12-3/TRBV12-4
clone_size: NA
j_call: TRBJ2-7
cdr3_aa: CASRRQGSYEQYF
cdr3_nt: TGTGCCAGCAGGCGGCAGGGGAGTTACGAGCAGTACTTC

d_call: NA
v_call: TRBV20-1
clone_size: few
j_call: TRBJ1-4
cdr3_aa: CSAPDGGNEKLFF
cdr3_nt: TGCAGTGCTCCCGATGGAGGGAATGAAAAACTGTTTTTT

d_call: NA
v_call: TRBV10-3
clone_size: NA
j_call: TRBJ2-1
cdr3_aa: CAISLQGNEQFF
cdr3_nt: TGTGCCATCAGCCTACAGGGCAATGAGCAGTTCTTC

d_call: NA
v_call: TRBV11-1
clone_size: NA
j_call: TRBJ2-3
cdr3_aa: CASSLGAGPRGDTQYF
cdr3_nt: TGTGCCAGCAGCTTAGGAGCGGGCCCACGGGGAGATACGCAGTATTTT

d_call: TRBD2
v_call: TRBV9
clone_size: few
j_call: TRBJ2-7
cdr3_aa: CASSPTGSSGGVEQYF
cdr3_nt: TGTGCCAGCAGCCCCACCGGCTCTAGCGGGGGGGTTGAGCAGTACTTC

d_call: NA
v_call: TRBV29-1
clone_size: many
j_call: TRBJ1-2
cdr3_aa: CSVESLGDSNYGYTF
cdr3_nt: TGCAGCGTTGAGAGTCTTGGAGACAGTAACTATGGCTACACCTTC

d_call: NA
v_call: TRBV15
clone_size: few
j_call: TRBJ2-5
cdr3_aa: CATARASQETQYF
cdr3_nt: TGTGCCACCGCTCGAGCCTCCCAAGAGACCCAGTACTTC

d_call: NA
v_call: TRBV7-2
clone_size: many
j_call: TRBJ2-4
cdr3_aa: CASSPRVAKNIQYF
cdr3_nt: TGTGCCAGCAGCCCCCGGGTAGCCAAAAACATTCAGTACTTC

d_call: TRBD1
v_call: TRBV10-1
clone_size: NA
j_call: TRBJ2-1
cdr3_aa: CASRSGTGSNEQFF
cdr3_nt: TGCGCCAGCAGATCCGGGACAGGGAGCAATGAGCAGTTCTTC

d_call: NA
v_call: TRBV3-1
clone_size: NA
j_call: TRBJ1-2
cdr3_aa: CASGGQSYGYTF
cdr3_nt: TGTGCCAGCGGGGGTCAGAGCTATGGCTACACCTTC

d_call: TRBD2
v_call: TRBV24-1
clone_size: NA
j_call: TRBJ2-7
cdr3_aa: CATAISGKPEQYF
cdr3_nt: TGTGCCACCGCTATTAGCGGGAAGCCCGAGCAGTACTTC

d_call: NA
v_call: TRBV4-1
clone_size: NA
j_call: TRBJ1-2
cdr3_aa: CASSHPLGGNGYTF
cdr3_nt: TGCGCCAGCAGCCATCCGCTGGGGGGTAATGGCTACACCTTC

d_call: TRBD1
v_call: TRBV29-1
clone_size: few
j_call: TRBJ1-2
cdr3_aa: CSVNDRAGDYGYTF
cdr3_nt: TGCAGCGTTAACGACAGGGCGGGAGACTATGGCTACACCTTC

d_call: TRBD2
v_call: TRBV12-3/TRBV12-4
clone_size: NA
j_call: TRBJ2-1
cdr3_aa: CASSLLAGNEQFF
cdr3_nt: TGTGCCAGCAGTTTACTAGCGGGCAATGAGCAGTTCTTC

d_call: NA
v_call: TRBV20-1
clone_size: NA
j_call: TRBJ2-1
cdr3_aa: CSARDRVRNEQFF
cdr3_nt: TGCAGTGCTAGAGACAGAGTAAGGAATGAGCAGTTCTTC

d_call: TRBD2
v_call: TRBV12-3/TRBV12-4
clone_size: NA
j_call: TRBJ2-6
cdr3_aa: CASSWEGMTGANVLTF
cdr3_nt: TGTGCCAGCAGTTGGGAGGGTATGACTGGGGCCAACGTCCTGACTTTC

d_call: NA
v_call: TRBV7-9
clone_size: NA
j_call: TRBJ1-2
cdr3_aa: CASSLRDTGLIVGYTF
cdr3_nt: TGTGCCAGCAGCTTGCGAGACACCGGACTGATCGTTGGCTACACCTTC

d_call: NA
v_call: TRBV13
clone_size: NA
j_call: TRBJ2-7
cdr3_aa: CASSLVSGGSYEQYF
cdr3_nt: TGTGCCAGCAGCTTAGTGTCGGGCGGCTCCTACGAGCAGTACTTC

d_call: NA
v_call: TRBV9
clone_size: many
j_call: TRBJ2-5
cdr3_aa: CASSLLPQETQYF
cdr3_nt: TGTGCCAGCAGCCTTCTACCCCAAGAGACCCAGTACTTC

d_call: NA
v_call: TRBV12-3/TRBV12-4
clone_size: few
j_call: TRBJ2-7
cdr3_aa: CASSLWFSYEQYF
cdr3_nt: TGTGCCAGCAGTTTGTGGTTCTCCTACGAGCAGTACTTC

d_call: NA
v_call: TRBV29-1
clone_size: few
j_call: TRBJ1-1
cdr3_aa: CSVAGGAFF
cdr3_nt: TGCAGCGTTGCCGGTGGAGCTTTCTTT

d_call: TRBD1
v_call: TRBV12-3/TRBV12-4
clone_size: few
j_call: TRBJ1-2
cdr3_aa: CASSLRDRGPQRGYTF
cdr3_nt: TGTGCCAGCAGTTTACGAGACAGGGGGCCGCAACGGGGCTACACCTTC

d_call: NA
v_call: TRBV5-1
clone_size: NA
j_call: TRBJ2-1
cdr3_aa: CASSRGRGRGRNEQFF
cdr3_nt: TGCGCCAGCAGCCGCGGACGGGGCAGGGGTCGTAATGAGCAGTTCTTC

d_call: NA
v_call: TRBV24-1
clone_size: NA
j_call: TRBJ2-3
cdr3_aa: CATSDSVGDTQYF
cdr3_nt: TGTGCCACCAGTGATAGCGTCGGTGATACGCAGTATTTT

d_call: TRBD2
v_call: TRBV10-3
clone_size: NA
j_call: TRBJ2-1
cdr3_aa: CAISSGTSPNEQFF
cdr3_nt: TGTGCCATCAGCTCCGGGACTAGCCCCAATGAGCAGTTCTTC

d_call: NA
v_call: TRBV2
clone_size: NA
j_call: TRBJ2-1
cdr3_aa: CASGRDPYNEQFF
cdr3_nt: TGTGCCAGCGGTAGGGACCCTTACAATGAGCAGTTCTTC

d_call: TRBD2
v_call: TRBV4-2
clone_size: NA
j_call: TRBJ2-1
cdr3_aa: CASSREVGLAGGYNEQFF
cdr3_nt: TGTGCCAGCAGCCGAGAAGTGGGACTAGCGGGGGGATACAATGAGCAGTTCTTC

d_call: NA
v_call: TRBV9
clone_size: NA
j_call: TRBJ1-6
cdr3_aa: CASSVGTYSPLHF
cdr3_nt: TGTGCCAGCAGCGTAGGGACTTATTCACCCCTCCACTTT

d_call: NA
v_call: TRBV7-2
clone_size: NA
j_call: TRBJ2-5
cdr3_aa: CASSSSGFRETQYF
cdr3_nt: TGTGCCAGCAGCTCCTCAGGGTTCCGGGAGACCCAGTACTTC

d_call: TRBD2
v_call: TRBV6-2/TRBV6-3
clone_size: many
j_call: TRBJ2-1
cdr3_aa: CASSYGASGFNEQFF
cdr3_nt: TGTGCCAGCAGTTACGGGGCTAGCGGTTTCAATGAGCAGTTCTTC

d_call: NA
v_call: TRBV5-1
clone_size: NA
j_call: TRBJ2-3
cdr3_aa: CASSVATASTDTQYF
cdr3_nt: TGCGCCAGCAGCGTGGCCACAGCGAGCACAGATACGCAGTATTTT

d_call: NA
v_call: TRBV20-1
clone_size: few
j_call: TRBJ2-7
cdr3_aa: CSARDLGYEQYF
cdr3_nt: TGCAGTGCTAGAGATTTGGGTTACGAGCAGTACTTC

d_call: TRBD2
v_call: TRBV7-8
clone_size: few
j_call: TRBJ2-7
cdr3_aa: CASTQAGTSGGAYEQYF
cdr3_nt: TGTGCCAGCACCCAAGCCGGGACTAGCGGGGGGGCCTACGAGCAGTACTTC

d_call: NA
v_call: TRBV7-2
clone_size: NA
j_call: TRBJ2-3
cdr3_aa: CASRASNGPAEYF
cdr3_nt: TGTGCCAGCAGAGCTAGTAACGGCCCCGCGGAGTATTTT

d_call: NA
v_call: TRBV6-5
clone_size: NA
j_call: TRBJ2-7
cdr3_aa: CASKGPLYEQYF
cdr3_nt: TGTGCCAGCAAGGGACCACTCTACGAGCAGTACTTC

d_call: NA
v_call: TRBV2
clone_size: many
j_call: TRBJ2-1
cdr3_aa: CASSARGNEQFF
cdr3_nt: TGTGCCAGCAGTGCACGGGGCAATGAGCAGTTCTTC

d_call: NA
v_call: TRBV6-1
clone_size: few
j_call: TRBJ1-1
cdr3_aa: CASSGPRGNTEAFF
cdr3_nt: TGTGCCAGCAGTGGCCCCCGGGGGAACACTGAAGCTTTCTTT

d_call: NA
v_call: TRBV12-3/TRBV12-4
clone_size: few
j_call: TRBJ1-2
cdr3_aa: CASSAPRGYTF
cdr3_nt: TGTGCCAGCAGTGCCCCTCGAGGCTACACCTTC

d_call: NA
v_call: TRBV11-1
clone_size: few
j_call: TRBJ2-2
cdr3_aa: CASSLARKEPGELFF
cdr3_nt: TGTGCCAGCAGCTTAGCGCGGAAAGAGCCCGGGGAGCTGTTTTTT